The next 23 T cell receptor beta chains were all read from a single sample in a study of blood T cells in healthy people across ages. Through a sample-barcoded 5' primer and a J-beta primer mix, a second PCR was run for roughly 7 to 11 cycles. TCRdb itself ran the 5' RACE reads through MiXCR, one entry per CDR3 protein. The table has approximately 900,000 distinct CDR3 sequences, 48% seen once. The material sequenced was blood. The origin of the receptors is a man aged 25-40 years in good health.

The chain has TRBV10-3 and TRBJ2-1, with 8 positions matching TRBD1. Unmatched junction bases numbered 5, after V lost 8 bases and J lost 5 bases. CDR3 length: 13 amino acids. Germline V gene sequence: CDR1 ENHRY, CDR2 SYGVKD. CDR3 in amino acids: CAIRGTGDNEQFF. For the CDR3, the DNA is TGTGCCATCCGCGGGACAGGAGACAATGAGCAGTTCTTC.

This chain connects TRBV6-1 to TRBJ2-7; maybe TRBD2 (6 bases). V shed 3 bases and J shed 3 bases, with 15 bases lying between them. The CDR3 is 15 amino acids. Germline V gene lookup returns CDR1 MNHNS and CDR2 SASEGT. The CDR3 DNA follows: TGTGCCAGCAGTGAGGGGGGACGGCGACGCTACGAGCAGTACTTC. Translated: CASSEGGRRRYEQYF.

This rearrangement joins TRBV28 to TRBJ2-4; 11 bases agree with TRBD1. The DNA end is a closer match to TRBJ2-7, so the J assignment may be wrong. This CDR3 region has 15 residues. Per germline, CDR1 MDHEN and CDR2 SYDVKM. The DNA of the CDR3 is TGTGCCAGCAGCTCCACCGGGACAGGGGGAACCGAGCAGTACTTC. This translates into CASSSTGTGGTEQYF.

The chain couples TRBV3-1 to TRBJ2-3, with D perhaps matching TRBD2 (7 bases). CDR1 is LGHDT, CDR2 YNNKEL, per germline (reference sequence). This CDR3 region has 17 residues. The germline V and J ends were trimmed by 3 bases and 5 bases, with 21 bases remaining between them. The CDR3 nucleotides read TGTGCCAGCAGCCACTCACTCCATGGCGGGGGCGGAGATACGCAGTATTTT. Protein product: CASSHSLHGGGGDTQYF.

This clonotype was counted at least ten times. The chain couples TRBV7-2 to TRBJ2-3; the match to TRBD2 covers 8 bases. Trimming removed 1 base from V and 1 base from J; junction bases left unmatched: 4. The CDR3 extends over 16 amino acids. Germline CDR1 is SGHTA and CDR2 is FQGNSA. As DNA, the CDR3 is TGTGCCAGCAGCTTAGGCGGACTAGCTGGCACAGATACGCAGTATTTT. Its translation is CASSLGGLAGTDTQYF.

This clonotype was recorded at least ten times. The rearrangement links TRBV12-3 or TRBV12-4 to TRBJ1-1, with D perhaps matching TRBD1 (6 bases). The V and J ends lost 5 bases and 7 bases respectively, with 29 bases between them. The CDR3 extends over 18 amino acids. The CDR3 coding sequence is TGTGCCAGCAGTCTCCGGGACACGGGAGGTTGGCGTCTCCGTGAAGCTTTCTTT. As protein: CASSLRDTGGWRLREAFF.

The chain couples TRBV10-3 to TRBJ1-1; D is perhaps TRBD1 (6 bases). Germline V gene sequence: CDR1 ENHRY, CDR2 SYGVKD. The CDR3 length is 14 residues. V was trimmed by 2 bases and J by 1 base, leaving 8 bases between them. The CDR3 DNA reads TGTGCCATCAGTGAGCCGGACAGGAACACTGAAGCTTTCTTT. The encoded protein is CAISEPDRNTEAFF.

In its sample, this clonotype was seen a few times. V usage is TRBV7-3 and J usage is TRBJ2-1, with 7 bases identical to TRBD1. After removal of 4 bases from V and 7 bases from J, the junction contained 4 bases not matched to a gene. The CDR3 runs to 13 residues. The germline CDR1 and CDR2 sequences are SGHTA and FQGTGA. In DNA form, the CDR3 reads TGTGCCAGCAGCTCGTACAGGGGTAATGAGCAGTTCTTC. Residues: CASSSYRGNEQFF. Full variable domain (rest looked up from reference TRBV7-3 and TRBJ2-1): GAGVSQTPSNKVTEKGKYVELRCDPISGHTALYWYRQSLGQGPEFLIYFQGTGAADDSGLPNDRFFAVRPEGSVSTLKIQRTERGDSAVYLCASSSYRGNEQFFGPGTRLTVL.

V and J are TRBV4-2 and TRBJ1-5, with no clear D. Germline CDR1 is LGHNA and CDR2 is YNFKEQ. V lost 4 bases and J lost 4, with 14 bases in between. CDR3 length equals 15 residues. The CDR3 loop reads CASSRPGVENQPQHF. The CDR3 DNA reads TGTGCCAGCAGCCGGCCAGGAGTGGAGAATCAGCCCCAGCATTTT.

V gene TRBV2 combines with J gene TRBJ2-5, with TRBD1 identical over 8 bases. The trim removed 6 bases at V and 4 bases at J, leaving 10 bases unmatched. The germline V gene has CDR1 SNHLY and CDR2 FYNNEI. This CDR3 is built from 15 residues. The CDR3 reads CASRPQGAQGETQYF. CDR3 nucleotide sequence: TGTGCCAGCAGGCCGCAGGGGGCGCAGGGAGAGACCCAGTACTTC.

The rearrangement links TRBV5-1 to TRBJ2-6, with a possible D match to TRBD2 (5 bases). CDR1 is SGHRS and CDR2 is YFSETQ in the germline V gene. This CDR3 has 18 amino acids. With 0 bases removed from V and 0 bases from J, the gap between germline ends came to 13 bases. The DNA of the CDR3 is TGCGCCAGCAGCTTGGTACGGCTACTAGGCTCTGGGGCCAACGTCCTGACTTTC. Its translation is CASSLVRLLGSGANVLTF.

The V call is TRBV29-1, the J call TRBJ2-7; D call uncertain. V lost 1 base and J lost 2, with 9 bases in between. CDR3 length equals 13 residues. Germline V gene sequence: CDR1 SQVTM, CDR2 ANQGSEA. In DNA form, the CDR3 reads TGCAGCGTTGAAGGAGCCCCTACCTACGAGCAGTACTTC. Its translation: CSVEGAPTYEQYF.

This clonotype was counted a few times. One junction end disagrees with the germline gene, perhaps due to a read error. The chain recombines TRBV7-2 with TRBJ1-2, with D hard to call. This CDR3 region has 12 residues. From germline, CDR1 is SGHTA and CDR2 FQGNSA. The CDR3 nucleotides are TGTGCCAGCAGCTTAGGGTCCTATGGCCACACCTTC. Protein sequence: CASSLGSYGHTF.

This chain joins TRBV5-1 and TRBJ2-7; 9 nucleotides match TRBD2. The CDR3 loop spans 16 amino acids. J was trimmed by 2 bases and V by 0 bases; bases with no gene match: 6. The germline V gene has CDR1 SGHRS and CDR2 YFSETQ. The CDR3 region has the DNA TGCGCCAGCAGCTTGGGGCCCGGGACTAGCACCTACGAGCAGTACTTC. It translates to CASSLGPGTSTYEQYF.

This chain links TRBV20-1 with TRBJ2-7, with a tentative D call TRBD2 (6 bases). CDR1 is DFQATT, CDR2 SNEGSKA, per germline (reference sequence). The V and J ends lost 1 base and 1 base respectively, with 14 bases between them. The CDR3 runs 15 residues. The DNA of the CDR3 is TGCAGTGCTAGAGGGCCTGCGGGGAGGTCCTACGAGCAGTACTTC. Translating it yields CSARGPAGRSYEQYF.

This clonotype was seen a few times. The chain combines TRBV5-1 with TRBJ2-3; maybe TRBD2 (7 bases). The CDR3 extends over 15 amino acids. From germline, CDR1 is SGHRS and CDR2 YFSETQ. Deletions cut 3 bases from V and 4 bases from J, with 15 bases between. CDR3 protein: CASSSWTRGADTQYF. The CDR3 DNA is TGCGCCAGCAGCTCCTGGACTAGGGGGGCAGATACGCAGTATTTT.

This rearrangement joins TRBV7-6 to TRBJ1-4, with 11 bases aligning to TRBD1. This CDR3 has 15 amino acids. V dropped 5 bases and J dropped 6; count of bases not matched to a gene: 5. Germline V gene lookup returns CDR1 SGHVS and CDR2 FNYEAQ. The CDR3 DNA reads TGTGCCAGCAGCCCCGGGACAGGGGGGCATGAAAAACTGTTTTTT. This translates into CASSPGTGGHEKLFF.

This chain connects TRBV12-3 or TRBV12-4 to TRBJ2-3; D gene uncertain. This CDR3 contains 14 residues. V shed 6 bases and J shed 0 bases, with 10 bases lying between them. In DNA, the CDR3 is TGTGCCAGCAGGGGGAAGGTTAGCACAGATACGCAGTATTTT. It encodes CASRGKVSTDTQYF.

This rearrangement joins TRBV5-6 to TRBJ1-5; tentative D call: TRBD1 (5 bases). Germline assignment: CDR1 SGHDT and CDR2 YYEEEE. V was clipped by 6 bases and J by 4 bases, with 14 bases between them. The length of the CDR3 is 14 residues. The CDR3: CASTPGGGNQPQHF. Here the CDR3 DNA reads TGTGCCAGCACCCCGGGCGGGGGGAATCAGCCCCAGCATTTT.

The chain recombines TRBV30 with TRBJ2-7; 9 bases fit TRBD1. The length of the CDR3 is 12 residues. Trimming took 7 bases from V and 6 from J; bases not matched to a gene: 7. Looked up from germline, CDR1 is GTSNPN and CDR2 is SVGIG (reference sequence). The CDR3 sequence is CASRGQGVEQYF. Here the CDR3 DNA reads TGTGCCTCACGGGGACAGGGAGTCGAGCAGTACTTC.

The rearrangement uses TRBV7-2 and TRBJ2-5, with 9 bases lining up with TRBD1. J lost 3 bases, V lost 6 bases, and 5 bases had no gene match. This CDR3 spans 14 amino acids. Looked up from germline, CDR1 is SGHTA and CDR2 is FQGNSA. The DNA of the CDR3 is TGTGCCAGCAGTCGACAGGGGGTTAAAGAGACCCAGTACTTC. As protein: CASSRQGVKETQYF.

This clonotype was seen ten or more times. The rearrangement joins TRBV5-1 to TRBJ2-5; perhaps TRBD1 as D (6 bases). Germline assignment: CDR1 SGHRS and CDR2 YFSETQ. Trimming cost V 0 bases and J 0 bases, with 9 bases left between them. The CDR3 is 15 amino acids. In nucleotides, the CDR3 is TGCGCCAGCAGCTTGGGGGGGCCGAACCAAGAGACCCAGTACTTC. Its protein product is CASSLGGPNQETQYF.

The CDR3 reads CASSPRRGAENTEAFF. The CDR3, as DNA: TGTGCCAGCAGCCCCCGAAGGGGAGCTGAGAACACTGAAGCTTTCTTT. V usage is TRBV4-2 and J usage is TRBJ1-1; D possibly corresponds to TRBD1 (5 bases). The CDR3 extends over 16 amino acids. Trimming removed 4 bases at V and 1 base at J, with 16 bases between. Germline CDR1 reads LGHNA; CDR2 reads YNFKEQ.